Described below is a single T cell receptor (beta chain) sequence and its context. The antigen remains unidentified. These data belong to a study of T cell responses to AZD1222 COVID-19 vaccine. This table comes from immunoSEQ multiplex PCR, and its TCRdb copy is limited to in-frame clones, with some not included. The repertoire holds around 90,000 clones, with approximately 83% as singletons. Germline V lookup: CDR1 SEHNR, CDR2 FQNEAQ (reference sequence). With 0 bases removed from V and 6 bases from J, the gap between germline ends came to 8 bases. The CDR3 length is 13 residues. The study's findings and limits: Only a handful of people who got AZD1222 tested seropositive at baseline. Donors were chiefly white British, with a greater number of females, and clonal diversity was perhaps underestimated. Reports say nearly half of spike-specific TCRs go after unmutated variant regions.

The sequence was collected from an adult in good health. V and J are TRBV7-9 and TRBJ1-1, with D possibly being TRBD1 (6 bases). The material was peripheral blood, obtained on day 0 of AZD1222 vaccination. The CDR3 region is CASSLAEGAEAFF. CDR3 nucleotides: TGTGCCAGCAGCTTAGCGGAGGGGGCTGAAGCTTTCTTT.